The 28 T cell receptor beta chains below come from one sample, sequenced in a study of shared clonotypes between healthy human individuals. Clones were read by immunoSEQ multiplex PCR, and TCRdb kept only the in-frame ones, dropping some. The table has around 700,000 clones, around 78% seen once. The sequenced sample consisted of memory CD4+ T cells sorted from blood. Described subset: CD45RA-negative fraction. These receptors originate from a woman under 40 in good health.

The CDR3 loop is CASSVGIYGGYTF. The CDR3 DNA reads as TGTGCCAGCAGTGTAGGTATATACGGTGGCTACACCTTC. The chain employs TRBV2 and TRBJ1-2, with D hard to call. Looked up from germline, CDR1 is SNHLY and CDR2 is FYNNEI. The CDR3 consists of 13 residues. Deletions cut 4 bases from V and 7 bases from J, with 13 bases between.

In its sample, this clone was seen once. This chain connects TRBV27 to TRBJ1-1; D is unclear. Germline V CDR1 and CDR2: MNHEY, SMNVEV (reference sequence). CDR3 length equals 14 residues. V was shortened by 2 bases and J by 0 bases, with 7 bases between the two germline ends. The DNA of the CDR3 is TGTGCCAGCAGTTTAGACGGAATGAACACTGAAGCTTTCTTT. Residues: CASSLDGMNTEAFF.

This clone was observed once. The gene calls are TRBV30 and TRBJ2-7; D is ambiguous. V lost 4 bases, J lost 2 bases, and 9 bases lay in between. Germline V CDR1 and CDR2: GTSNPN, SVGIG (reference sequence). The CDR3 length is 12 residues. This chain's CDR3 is CAWMSRTYEQYF. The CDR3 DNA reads TGTGCCTGGATGAGCAGGACCTACGAGCAGTACTTC.

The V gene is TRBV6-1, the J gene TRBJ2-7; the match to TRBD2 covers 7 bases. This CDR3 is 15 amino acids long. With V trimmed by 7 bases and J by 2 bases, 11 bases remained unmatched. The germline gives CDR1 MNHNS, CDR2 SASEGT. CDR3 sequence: CASTERAGRTYEQYF. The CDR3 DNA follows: TGTGCCAGCACCGAGAGAGCGGGAAGAACCTACGAGCAGTACTTC.

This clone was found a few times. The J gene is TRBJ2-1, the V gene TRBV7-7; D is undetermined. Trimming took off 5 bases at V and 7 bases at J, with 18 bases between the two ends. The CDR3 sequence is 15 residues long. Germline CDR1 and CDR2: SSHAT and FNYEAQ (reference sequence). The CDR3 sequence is CASSTGPPPQNEQFF. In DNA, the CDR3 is TGTGCCAGCAGCACTGGACCACCTCCACAAAATGAGCAGTTCTTC.

CDR3 in DNA: TGTGCCAGCAGCTCCCGGGACAGCGTATACAATGAGCAGTTCTTC. Translating gives CASSSRDSVYNEQFF. The chain employs TRBV5-4 and TRBJ2-1, with 7 bases that match TRBD1. V lost 3 bases to trimming and J lost 4 bases; unmatched junction nucleotides: 7. This CDR3 comprises 15 residues. Germline V gene lookup returns CDR1 SGHNT and CDR2 YYREEE (reference sequence).

The CDR3 region is CASSLSTGESGNTIYF. DNA of the CDR3: TGTGCCAGCAGCTTATCAACAGGAGAATCTGGAAACACCATATATTTT. The chain joins TRBV7-3 to TRBJ1-3, with D perhaps TRBD1 (5 bases). The CDR3 runs 16 residues. Germline loops: CDR1 SGHTA, CDR2 FQGTGA. The V gene lost 2 bases and the J gene lost 1 base, with 12 bases spanning the gap.

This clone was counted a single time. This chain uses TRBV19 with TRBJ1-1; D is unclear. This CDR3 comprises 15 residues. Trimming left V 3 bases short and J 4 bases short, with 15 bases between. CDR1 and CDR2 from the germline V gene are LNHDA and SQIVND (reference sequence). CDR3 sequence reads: CASSIGRQYGTEAFF. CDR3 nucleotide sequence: TGTGCCAGTAGTATTGGGCGGCAATATGGCACTGAAGCTTTCTTT. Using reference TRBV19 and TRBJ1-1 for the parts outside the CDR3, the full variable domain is DGGITQSPKYLFRKEGQNVTLSCEQNLNHDAMYWYRQDPGQGLRLIYYSQIVNDFQKGDIAEGYSVSREKKESFPLTVTSAQKNPTAFYLCASSIGRQYGTEAFFGQGTRLTVV.

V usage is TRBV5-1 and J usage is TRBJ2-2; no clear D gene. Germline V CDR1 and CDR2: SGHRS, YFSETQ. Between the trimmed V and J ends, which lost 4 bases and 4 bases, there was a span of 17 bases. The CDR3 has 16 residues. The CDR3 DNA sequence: TGCGCCAGCAGCGCTGTGGACGAGGTTGGCACCGGGGAGCTGTTTTTT. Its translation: CASSAVDEVGTGELFF.

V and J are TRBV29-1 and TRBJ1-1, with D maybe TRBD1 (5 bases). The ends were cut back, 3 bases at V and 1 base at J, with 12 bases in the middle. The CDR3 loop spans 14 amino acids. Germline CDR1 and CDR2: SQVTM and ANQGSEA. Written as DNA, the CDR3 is TGCAGCGTTGAGCCCAAAACAGGGAACACTGAAGCTTTCTTT. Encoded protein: CSVEPKTGNTEAFF.

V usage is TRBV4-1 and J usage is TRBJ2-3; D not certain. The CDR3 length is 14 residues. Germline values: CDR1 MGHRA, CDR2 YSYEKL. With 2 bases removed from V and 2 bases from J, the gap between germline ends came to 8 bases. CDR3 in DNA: TGCGCCAGCAGCCAATTGAAGTCCACAGATACGCAGTATTTT. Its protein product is CASSQLKSTDTQYF.

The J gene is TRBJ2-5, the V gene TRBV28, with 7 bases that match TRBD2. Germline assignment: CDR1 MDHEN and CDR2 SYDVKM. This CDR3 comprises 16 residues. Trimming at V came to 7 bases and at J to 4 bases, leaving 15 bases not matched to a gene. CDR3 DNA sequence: TGTGCCAGCACTACCCCCGGGGGAAGCGGGACAGAGACCCAGTACTTC. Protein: CASTTPGGSGTETQYF.

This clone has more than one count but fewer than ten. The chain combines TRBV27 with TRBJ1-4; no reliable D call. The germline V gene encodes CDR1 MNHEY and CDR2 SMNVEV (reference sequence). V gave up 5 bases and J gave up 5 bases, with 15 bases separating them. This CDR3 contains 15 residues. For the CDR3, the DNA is TGTGCCAGCAGTCCATTGTCGGCAGTAAATGAAAAACTGTTTTTT. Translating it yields CASSPLSAVNEKLFF.

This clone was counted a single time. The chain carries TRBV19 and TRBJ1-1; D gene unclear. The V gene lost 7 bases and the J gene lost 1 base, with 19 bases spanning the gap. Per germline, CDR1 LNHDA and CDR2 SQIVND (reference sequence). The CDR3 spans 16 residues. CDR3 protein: CASTLIGRNGNTEAFF. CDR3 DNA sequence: TGTGCCAGTACCTTAATCGGGAGGAACGGGAACACTGAAGCTTTCTTT. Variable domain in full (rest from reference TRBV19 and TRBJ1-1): DGGITQSPKYLFRKEGQNVTLSCEQNLNHDAMYWYRQDPGQGLRLIYYSQIVNDFQKGDIAEGYSVSREKKESFPLTVTSAQKNPTAFYLCASTLIGRNGNTEAFFGQGTRLTVV.

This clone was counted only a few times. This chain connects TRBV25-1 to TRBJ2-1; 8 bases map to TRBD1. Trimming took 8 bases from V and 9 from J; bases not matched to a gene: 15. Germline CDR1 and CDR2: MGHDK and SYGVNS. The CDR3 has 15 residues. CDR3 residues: CASAPPDRVPGEQFF. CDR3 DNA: TGTGCCAGCGCCCCGCCGGACAGGGTACCAGGTGAGCAGTTCTTC. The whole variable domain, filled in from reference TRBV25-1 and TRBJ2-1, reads EADIYQTPRYLVIGTGKKITLECSQTMGHDKMYWYQQDPGMELHLIHYSYGVNSTEKGDLSSESTVSRIRTEHFPLTLESARPSHTSQYLCASAPPDRVPGEQFFGPGTRLTVL.

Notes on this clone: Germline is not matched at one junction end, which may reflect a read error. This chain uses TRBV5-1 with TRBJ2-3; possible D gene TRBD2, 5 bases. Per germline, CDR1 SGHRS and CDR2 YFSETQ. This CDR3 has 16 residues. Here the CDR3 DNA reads TGCGTCAGCAGCTTGAGAGGGCCATCTTTCACAGATACGCAGTATTTT. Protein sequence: CVSSLRGPSFTDTQYF.

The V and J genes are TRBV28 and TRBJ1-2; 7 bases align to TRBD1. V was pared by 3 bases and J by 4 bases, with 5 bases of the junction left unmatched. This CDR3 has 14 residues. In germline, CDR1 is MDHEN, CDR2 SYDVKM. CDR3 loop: CASSLAGGPYGYTF. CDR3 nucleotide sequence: TGTGCCAGCAGTTTGGCAGGGGGTCCCTATGGCTACACCTTC.

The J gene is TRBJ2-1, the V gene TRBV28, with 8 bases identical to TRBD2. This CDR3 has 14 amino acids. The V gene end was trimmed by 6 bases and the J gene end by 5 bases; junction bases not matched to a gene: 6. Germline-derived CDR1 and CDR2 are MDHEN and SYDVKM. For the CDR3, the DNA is TGTGCCAGCAGCCCGGGGGGGTTCCACAATGAGCAGTTCTTC. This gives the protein CASSPGGFHNEQFF.

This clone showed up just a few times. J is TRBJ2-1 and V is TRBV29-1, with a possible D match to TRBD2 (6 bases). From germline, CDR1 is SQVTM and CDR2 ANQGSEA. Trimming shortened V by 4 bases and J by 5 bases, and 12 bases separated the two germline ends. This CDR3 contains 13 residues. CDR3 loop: CSVASARNNEQFF. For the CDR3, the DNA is TGCAGCGTTGCTAGCGCCAGGAACAATGAGCAGTTCTTC.

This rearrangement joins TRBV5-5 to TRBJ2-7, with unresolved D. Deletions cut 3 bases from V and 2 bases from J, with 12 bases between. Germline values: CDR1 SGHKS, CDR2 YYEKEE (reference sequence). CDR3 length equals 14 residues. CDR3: CASSSVFPTYEQYF. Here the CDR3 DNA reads TGTGCCAGCAGCTCAGTGTTCCCCACCTACGAGCAGTACTTC. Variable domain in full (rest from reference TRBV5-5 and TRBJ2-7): DAGVTQSPTHLIKTRGQQVTLRCSPISGHKSVSWYQQVLGQGPQFIFQYYEKEERGRGNFPDRFSARQFPNYSSELNVNALLLGDSALYLCASSSVFPTYEQYFGPGTRLTVT.

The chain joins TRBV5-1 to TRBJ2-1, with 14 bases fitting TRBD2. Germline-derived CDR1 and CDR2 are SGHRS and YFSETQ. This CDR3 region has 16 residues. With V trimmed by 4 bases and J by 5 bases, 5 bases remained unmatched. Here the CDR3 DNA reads TGCGCCAGCAGCGCCGGGACTAGCGGGGGACACAATGAGCAGTTCTTC. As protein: CASSAGTSGGHNEQFF.

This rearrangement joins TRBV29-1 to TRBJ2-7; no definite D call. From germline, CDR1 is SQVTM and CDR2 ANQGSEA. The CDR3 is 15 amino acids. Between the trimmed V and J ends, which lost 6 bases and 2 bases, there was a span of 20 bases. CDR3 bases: TGCAGCGTCCAAATAAATATAGGTGGGCCCTACGAGCAGTACTTC. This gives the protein CSVQINIGGPYEQYF.

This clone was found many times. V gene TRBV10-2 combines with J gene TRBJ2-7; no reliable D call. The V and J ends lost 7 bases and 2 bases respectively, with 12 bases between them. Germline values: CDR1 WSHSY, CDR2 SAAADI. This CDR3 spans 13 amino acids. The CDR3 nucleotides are TGCGCCAGCACGGCTACCTCAACCTACGAGCAGTACTTC. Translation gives CASTATSTYEQYF.

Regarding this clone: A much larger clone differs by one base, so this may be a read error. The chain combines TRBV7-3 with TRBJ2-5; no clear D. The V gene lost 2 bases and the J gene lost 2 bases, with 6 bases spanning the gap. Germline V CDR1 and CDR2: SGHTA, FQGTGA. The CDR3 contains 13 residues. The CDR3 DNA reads TGTGCCAGCAGCTTAGGGCGGCAAGAGACCCAGTACTTC. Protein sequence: CASSLGRQETQYF.

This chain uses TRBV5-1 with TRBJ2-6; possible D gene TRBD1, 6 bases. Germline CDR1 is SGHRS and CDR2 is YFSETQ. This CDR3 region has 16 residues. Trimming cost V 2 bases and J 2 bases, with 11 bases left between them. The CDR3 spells CASSLAPGAGANVLTF. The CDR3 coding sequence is TGCGCCAGCAGCTTAGCTCCAGGGGCTGGGGCCAACGTCCTGACTTTC.

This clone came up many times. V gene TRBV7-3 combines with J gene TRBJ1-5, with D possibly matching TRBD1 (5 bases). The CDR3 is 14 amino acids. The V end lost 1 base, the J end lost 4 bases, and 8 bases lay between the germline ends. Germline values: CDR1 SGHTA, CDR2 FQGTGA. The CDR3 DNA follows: TGTGCCAGCAGCTTAAACGGGGCTAATCAGCCCCAGCATTTT. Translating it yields CASSLNGANQPQHF. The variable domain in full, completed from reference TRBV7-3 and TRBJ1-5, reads GAGVSQTPSNKVTEKGKYVELRCDPISGHTALYWYRQSLGQGPEFLIYFQGTGAADDSGLPNDRFFAVRPEGSVSTLKIQRTERGDSAVYLCASSLNGANQPQHFGDGTRLSIL.

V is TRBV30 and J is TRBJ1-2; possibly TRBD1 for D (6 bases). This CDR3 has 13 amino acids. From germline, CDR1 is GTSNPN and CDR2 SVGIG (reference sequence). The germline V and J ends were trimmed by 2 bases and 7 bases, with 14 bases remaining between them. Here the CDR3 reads CAWSMGQGLGYTF. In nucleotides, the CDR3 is TGTGCCTGGAGTATGGGGCAGGGGCTTGGCTACACCTTC.

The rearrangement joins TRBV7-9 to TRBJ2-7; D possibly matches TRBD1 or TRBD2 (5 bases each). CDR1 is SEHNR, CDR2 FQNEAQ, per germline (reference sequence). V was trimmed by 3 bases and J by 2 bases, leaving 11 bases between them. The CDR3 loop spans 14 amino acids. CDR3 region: CASSLPGPTYEQYF. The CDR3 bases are TGTGCCAGCAGCTTGCCGGGACCCACCTACGAGCAGTACTTC. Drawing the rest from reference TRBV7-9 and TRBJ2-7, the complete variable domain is DTGVSQNPRHKITKRGQNVTFRCDPISEHNRLYWYRQTLGQGPEFLTYFQNEAQLEKSRLLSDRFSAERPKGSFSTLEIQRTEQGDSAMYLCASSLPGPTYEQYFGPGTRLTVT.